A selection of T cell receptor beta chains follows, all from one sample in a study of OX40 agonist ivuxolimab in advanced cancers. Using immunoSEQ multiplex PCR, the repertoire was profiled, and TCRdb retains in-frame clones only, with some absent. This sample carries fewer than 65,000 clones, about 88% of them seen once, and the ten largest clones take roughly 6.9%. The sample here was CD4+ or CD8+ T cells sorted from blood, taken in a trial of the OX40 agonist ivuxolimab. The source is an adult with an advanced solid tumor such as melanoma, head and neck, liver or kidney cancer. CDR3s include the opening cysteine and the closing phenylalanine or tryptophan. A D gene is named only where the DNA matches it firmly. Size is stated for part of the rows, as once, few or many counts, or as a class when the clone is expanded.

clone size: NA
V gene: TRBV28
D gene: TRBD1
CDR3 protein: CASRLPGQMEQYF

clone size: NA
V gene: TRBV5-1
D gene: TRBD2
CDR3 protein: CASSYVSGTTDTQYF

clone size: NA
V gene: TRBV28
D gene: TRBD2
CDR3 protein: CASSLSLRTSSYNEQFF

clone size: few
V gene: TRBV7-6
D gene: NA
CDR3 protein: CASSPGFGEKLFF

clone size: NA
V gene: TRBV15
D gene: TRBD2
CDR3 protein: CATSPGVAGGPDTQYF

clone size: NA
V gene: TRBV15
D gene: NA
CDR3 protein: CATSGHRKETQYF

clone size: NA
V gene: TRBV15
D gene: TRBD2
CDR3 protein: CAVLAGGTDTQYF

clone size: NA
V gene: TRBV7-8
D gene: NA
CDR3 protein: CASSPGTDTQYF

clone size: NA
V gene: TRBV29-1
D gene: NA
CDR3 protein: CSVEAGYYEQYF

clone size: NA
V gene: TRBV7-9
D gene: TRBD1
CDR3 protein: CASSLTGASYQPQHF

clone size: NA
V gene: TRBV6-1
D gene: NA
CDR3 protein: CASSDLLRGGANVLTF

clone size: NA
V gene: TRBV10-3
D gene: NA
CDR3 protein: CAISESSSRASYEQYF

clone size: NA
V gene: TRBV10-3
D gene: NA
CDR3 protein: CAINVGGGTDTQYF